Included here is one T cell receptor (beta chain) sequence, with context. The data are from a study of blood T cell repertoires in COVID-19. Study information: Sites in the United States, Italy and Spain provided acute and convalescent COVID-19 samples. The cDNA or gDNA used as material had been derived from T cells, B-cell-depleted T cells, or PBMCs.

Per the original methods: It was from reference gene primer amplification that nucleated cell counts were estimated. Sequencing used immunoSEQ multiplex PCR; TCRdb keeps in-frame clones, though not all of them. V, J and clone size are taken as reported in that table, and D and trimming were inferred from the DNA itself. Of some 26,000 clones in the sample, under 85% were seen once. Trimming removed 1 base at V and 1 base at J, with 15 bases between. CDR1 SGHDT and CDR2 YYEEEE come from the germline V gene. The CDR3 runs to 16 residues. This sequence was found in a man aged 65 to 79 with acute or convalescent COVID-19. Sequenced material: peripheral blood. This chain connects TRBV5-6 to TRBJ2-7; D perhaps matches TRBD1 (5 bases). CDR3 coding DNA: TGTGCCAGCAGCTTGTATCAGACAGAAAGTTCCTACGAGCAGTACTTC. Its protein product is CASSLYQTESSYEQYF.